This entry lists 18 T cell receptor beta chains sequenced from one sample in a study of blood T cell repertoires in COVID-19. Clones were sequenced by immunoSEQ multiplex PCR, and TCRdb holds only the in-frame ones, with some missing. The table lists some 100,000 clones, 85% of them singletons. The sample taken for sequencing was peripheral blood. These receptors were taken from a woman in her sixties or seventies with active or convalescent COVID-19.

This rearrangement joins TRBV7-6 to TRBJ2-3; D is perhaps TRBD2 (5 bases). This CDR3 is 13 amino acids long. Trimming cost V 4 bases and J 4 bases, with 9 bases left between them. Germline V CDR1 and CDR2: SGHVS, FNYEAQ. The CDR3 protein is CASSSLLADTQYF. As DNA, the CDR3 is TGTGCCAGCAGCTCCTTACTAGCAGATACGCAGTATTTT.

V usage is TRBV6-5 and J usage is TRBJ1-4; D might be TRBD1 (5 bases). The CDR3 is made up of 13 amino acids. Trimming removed 9 bases from V and 5 bases from J, with 13 bases in between. CDR1 is MNHEY, CDR2 SVGAGI, per germline. The CDR3: CASRGFRNEKLFF. The CDR3 DNA reads as TGTGCCAGTAGGGGTTTTAGGAATGAAAAACTGTTTTTT.

The chain combines TRBV7-9 with TRBJ2-3; TRBD1 matches at 7 bases. Germline V gene data show CDR1 as SEHNR and CDR2 as FQNEAQ (reference sequence). The CDR3 covers 16 residues. J gave up 3 bases and V 6 bases, and 12 bases lay outside the gene matches. CDR3 sequence reads: CASRRGRYRGTDTQYF. The CDR3 nucleotides read TGTGCCAGCAGGAGGGGGAGATACAGGGGAACAGATACGCAGTATTTT.

The chain recombines TRBV7-2 with TRBJ1-2; TRBD1 aligns across 9 bases. V lost 6 bases to trimming and J lost 4 bases; unmatched junction nucleotides: 6. The CDR3 contains 14 residues. Germline V gene data show CDR1 as SGHTA and CDR2 as FQGNSA. The CDR3 region has the DNA TGTGCCAGCAGTCATCCGGGACAGGGCTATGGCTACACCTTC. Residues: CASSHPGQGYGYTF.

This chain joins TRBV30 and TRBJ1-6, with TRBD1 matching over 8 bases. Germline-derived CDR1 and CDR2 are GTSNPN and SVGIG (reference sequence). V trimming: 3 bases; J trimming: 7 bases; junction bases outside the gene matches: 8. The CDR3 sequence is 15 residues long. CDR3: CAWRNRDRMNSPLHF. The DNA for the CDR3 is TGTGCCTGGAGAAACAGGGACAGGATGAATTCACCCCTCCACTTT.

The CDR3 sequence: CASSKQRGQGNSPLHF. CDR3 in DNA: TGTGCCAGCAGCAAGCAGAGGGGGCAGGGAAATTCACCCCTCCACTTT. V and J are TRBV7-2 and TRBJ1-6; 7 bases match TRBD1. The CDR3 has 16 residues. From germline, CDR1 is SGHTA and CDR2 FQGNSA. V trimming: 5 bases; J trimming: 7 bases; junction bases outside the gene matches: 11. Complete variable domain (other parts from reference TRBV7-2 and TRBJ1-6): GAGVSQSPSNKVTEKGKDVELRCDPISGHTALYWYRQSLGQGLEFLIYFQGNSAPDKSGLPSDRFSAERTGGSVSTLTIQRTQQEDSAVYLCASSKQRGQGNSPLHFGNGTRLTVT.

The rearrangement links TRBV7-2 to TRBJ2-7; 11 bases are a match to TRBD2. V trimming: 3 bases; J trimming: 1 base; junction bases outside the gene matches: 5. Per germline, CDR1 SGHTA and CDR2 FQGNSA. This CDR3 comprises 16 residues. CDR3 sequence (DNA): TGTGCCAGCAGCTTGGACGGGACTAGCGGATCCTACGAGCAGTACTTC. This sequence encodes CASSLDGTSGSYEQYF.

The chain couples TRBV27 to TRBJ1-4, with TRBD1 as a possible D gene (5 bases). Germline V gene lookup returns CDR1 MNHEY and CDR2 SMNVEV (reference sequence). Trimming shortened V by 7 bases and J by 0 bases, and 12 bases separated the two germline ends. There are 15 residues in the CDR3. CDR3 DNA sequence: TGTGCCAGCAAGAGAACAGGCGCAACTAATGAAAAACTGTTTTTT. Its translation is CASKRTGATNEKLFF.

The CDR3 DNA is TGTGCCAGTAGTTGGGACAGCCAAAGCTCCTACGAGCAGTACTTC. As protein: CASSWDSQSSYEQYF. The V and J genes are TRBV19 and TRBJ2-7, with 7 nucleotides matching TRBD1. The germline V gene encodes CDR1 LNHDA and CDR2 SQIVND (reference sequence). The CDR3 has 15 amino acids. After removal of 5 bases from V and 0 bases from J, the junction contained 7 bases not matched to a gene.

This clone was detected a few times. The gene calls are TRBV5-4 and TRBJ2-1; 10 bases fit TRBD2. This CDR3 spans 14 amino acids. The junction had 8 bases not matched to a gene; V was cut back by 4 bases and J by 10 bases. Germline values: CDR1 SGHNT, CDR2 YYREEE (reference sequence). The CDR3 is CASSIGTSAREQFF. The CDR3 DNA follows: TGTGCCAGCAGCATTGGGACTAGCGCCCGCGAGCAGTTCTTC.

The rearrangement uses TRBV18 and TRBJ1-2, with TRBD1 matching over 7 bases. J gave up 8 bases and V 3 bases, and 18 bases lay outside the gene matches. The length of the CDR3 is 17 residues. Germline loops: CDR1 KGHSH, CDR2 LQKENI. The CDR3 is CASSPPIRAGGTRGYTF. The CDR3 DNA follows: TGTGCCAGCTCACCGCCGATTAGAGCAGGGGGGACGCGCGGCTACACCTTC.

V usage is TRBV30 and J usage is TRBJ1-5, with D unclear. CDR1 and CDR2 from the germline V gene are GTSNPN and SVGIG (reference sequence). CDR3 length: 14 amino acids. Trimming left V 3 bases short and J 2 bases short, with 11 bases between. This CDR3 reads CAWSAVFGNQPQHF. CDR3 nucleotides: TGTGCCTGGAGCGCGGTATTTGGCAATCAGCCCCAGCATTTT.

The J gene is TRBJ2-1, the V gene TRBV7-2, with TRBD2 matching 9 bases. This CDR3 is 16 amino acids long. From germline, CDR1 is SGHTA and CDR2 FQGNSA. The V and J ends lost 2 bases and 2 bases, in that order; junction bases with no gene match: 4. The CDR3 sequence: CASSLIAGAPYNEQFF. The CDR3 region has the DNA TGTGCCAGCAGCTTAATAGCGGGAGCACCCTACAATGAGCAGTTCTTC.

The chain is built from TRBV5-1 and TRBJ2-1; TRBD2 aligns across 9 bases. The CDR3 consists of 16 residues. J was trimmed by 3 bases and V by 6 bases; bases with no gene match: 10. From germline, CDR1 is SGHRS and CDR2 YFSETQ. This CDR3 is CASTHGAAGGYNEQFF. CDR3 DNA: TGCGCCAGCACCCATGGAGCAGCGGGGGGCTACAATGAGCAGTTCTTC.

The rearrangement uses TRBV5-1 and TRBJ1-1; 8 bases are shared with TRBD1. The CDR3 has 16 amino acids. V lost 2 bases and J lost 8; bases outside the gene matches: 14. CDR1 and CDR2 (germline): SGHRS, YFSETQ. The CDR3 here is CASSFLTGTGPREAFF. The CDR3 bases are TGCGCCAGCAGCTTTTTAACCGGGACAGGCCCAAGGGAAGCTTTCTTT. The full variable domain, its missing parts supplied by reference TRBV5-1 and TRBJ1-1, is KAGVTQTPRYLIKTRGQQVTLSCSPISGHRSVSWYQQTPGQGLQFLFEYFSETQRNKGNFPGRFSGRQFSNSRSEMNVSTLELGDSALYLCASSFLTGTGPREAFFGQGTRLTVV.

The chain has TRBV5-4 and TRBJ2-5, with a possible D match to TRBD1 (5 bases). This CDR3 comprises 14 residues. Trimming stripped 4 bases from V and 5 bases from J, with 15 bases between. In germline, CDR1 is SGHNT, CDR2 YYREEE (reference sequence). The chain's CDR3 is CASSGEGAGETQYF. Written as DNA, the CDR3 is TGTGCCAGCAGCGGGGAAGGAGCAGGGGAGACCCAGTACTTC.

The chain has TRBV28 and TRBJ2-1, with TRBD2 identical over 9 bases. J gave up 7 bases and V 5 bases, and 15 bases lay outside the gene matches. Germline V CDR1 and CDR2: MDHEN, SYDVKM. The CDR3 sequence is 17 residues long. CDR3 loop: CASSLPPIAGVLNEQFF. The CDR3 DNA sequence: TGTGCCAGCAGTCTCCCCCCAATAGCGGGGGTTCTGAATGAGCAGTTCTTC.

The chain links TRBV5-1 to TRBJ1-6; the D gene is possibly TRBD1 (6 bases). Trimming removed 2 bases from V and 4 bases from J, with 13 bases in between. The CDR3 is made up of 16 amino acids. Germline CDR1 reads SGHRS; CDR2 reads YFSETQ. The CDR3 spells CASSFYGQSYNSPLHF. CDR3 nucleotides: TGCGCCAGCAGCTTTTACGGACAGAGTTATAATTCACCCCTCCACTTT.